The 25 T cell receptor beta chains given below trace back to one sample, sequenced in a study of blood T cell repertoires in COVID-19. Produced via immunoSEQ multiplex PCR; TCRdb's table is partial and in-frame only. The sample contains some 64,000 clones, around four fifths of which appear only once. The sample was peripheral blood. These receptors were obtained from a man between 60 and 75 years old with COVID-19, enrolled during active disease.

The genes are TRBV5-6 and TRBJ2-5; 7 nucleotides line up with TRBD2. With V trimmed by 0 bases and J by 4 bases, 9 bases remained unmatched. Germline CDR1 SGHDT, CDR2 YYEEEE. The CDR3 sequence is 16 residues long. The CDR3 sequence is CASSLGLAESVETQYF. The CDR3 DNA follows: TGTGCCAGCAGCTTGGGGCTAGCGGAGTCCGTAGAGACCCAGTACTTC.

The rearrangement joins TRBV24-1 to TRBJ2-5, with a tentative D call TRBD2 (6 bases). Germline lookup yields CDR1 KGHDR and CDR2 SFDVKD. CDR3 length equals 16 residues. Trimming pared 6 bases from V and 7 bases from J, leaving 23 bases between. This chain's CDR3 is CATSRGGHLPGRTQYF. In nucleotides, the CDR3 is TGTGCCACCAGTAGAGGAGGGCACCTGCCAGGGCGGACCCAGTACTTC.

The CDR3: CASIVGRETEAFF. The CDR3 DNA is TGTGCCAGCATAGTCGGGCGGGAGACTGAAGCTTTCTTT. The V gene is TRBV6-5, the J gene TRBJ1-1; D unresolved. The CDR3 loop spans 13 amino acids. V was pared by 7 bases and J by 5 bases, with 14 bases between. The germline gives CDR1 MNHEY, CDR2 SVGAGI.

V gene TRBV5-1 combines with J gene TRBJ2-2; a weak D match, TRBD2 (5 bases). The V and J ends lost 0 bases and 3 bases respectively, with 12 bases between them. This CDR3 region has 16 residues. The V gene's germline CDR1 is SGHRS and CDR2 YFSETQ. The CDR3 nucleotides are TGCGCCAGCAGCTTGGCCGTAGCGAGTTACACCGGGGAGCTGTTTTTT. It codes for CASSLAVASYTGELFF.

This sequence joins TRBV24-1 and TRBJ2-7; 8 nucleotides line up with TRBD1. The trim removed 3 bases at V and 5 bases at J, leaving 2 bases unmatched. This CDR3 has 13 amino acids. The germline V gene has CDR1 KGHDR and CDR2 SFDVKD. The CDR3 loop reads CATSDRRGHEQYF. DNA for the CDR3: TGTGCCACCAGTGATCGCAGGGGGCACGAGCAGTACTTC.

There are a few counts of this clone. The genes are TRBV13 and TRBJ1-2; 8 bases match TRBD1. CDR3 length: 13 amino acids. Unmatched junction bases numbered 4, after V lost 5 bases and J lost 5 bases. Germline loops: CDR1 PRHDT, CDR2 FYEKMQ (reference sequence). CDR3 amino acids: CASSDRGGYGYTF. CDR3 in DNA: TGTGCCAGCAGCGACAGGGGTGGATATGGCTACACCTTC.

This clone occurred a few times. V is TRBV5-1 and J is TRBJ2-1; a possible D gene is TRBD1 (5 bases). The V gene lost 1 base and the J gene lost 4 bases, with 15 bases spanning the gap. Germline CDR1 and CDR2: SGHRS and YFSETQ. The CDR3 length is 16 residues. In DNA, the CDR3 is TGCGCCAGCAGCTTGACAGGTTCTGCCCCGTACAATGAGCAGTTCTTC. Translation: CASSLTGSAPYNEQFF.

The J gene is TRBJ2-1, the V gene TRBV11-2; D remains ambiguous. Trimming pared 2 bases from V and 8 bases from J, leaving 4 bases between. The CDR3 extends over 11 amino acids. Germline lookup yields CDR1 SGHAT and CDR2 FQNNGV. The CDR3 DNA is TGTGCCAGCAGCTTAAGCCATGAGCAGTTCTTC. Encoded protein: CASSLSHEQFF. Full variable domain (missing parts from reference TRBV11-2 and TRBJ2-1): EAGVAQSPRYKIIEKRQSVAFWCNPISGHATLYWYQQILGQGPKLLIQFQNNGVVDDSQLPKDRFSAERLKGVDSTLKIQPAKLEDSAVYLCASSLSHEQFFGPGTRLTVL.

The chain uses TRBV6-5 and TRBJ1-2; D is unclear. This CDR3 region has 13 residues. V was cut by 0 bases and J by 6 bases, with 8 bases left in between. Looked up from germline, CDR1 is MNHEY and CDR2 is SVGAGI. The chain's CDR3 is CASSYSDGNGYTF. Written as DNA, the CDR3 is TGTGCCAGCAGTTACTCAGACGGGAATGGCTACACCTTC.

This chain uses TRBV30 with TRBJ2-5; D might be TRBD1 (6 bases). Germline CDR1 and CDR2: GTSNPN and SVGIG (reference sequence). V shed 4 bases and J shed 4 bases, with 7 bases lying between them. This CDR3 is built from 11 residues. CDR3 DNA: TGTGCCTGGAAACAGGGAGAGACCCAGTACTTC. Translating gives CAWKQGETQYF.

V usage is TRBV15 and J usage is TRBJ2-3; no definite D call. The CDR3 totals 13 residues. V dropped 11 bases and J dropped 1 base, with 13 bases sitting between them. The V gene's germline CDR1 is LNHNV and CDR2 YYDKDF (reference sequence). The CDR3 nucleotides are TGTGCCGCCTCCCCAACTCGCACAGATACGCAGTATTTT. Translated, it gives CAASPTRTDTQYF.

This clone was found a few times. This sequence joins TRBV18 and TRBJ2-5, with D perhaps TRBD2 (5 bases). The CDR3 spans 16 residues. Germline V CDR1 and CDR2: KGHSH, LQKENI. With 3 bases removed from V and 3 bases from J, the gap between germline ends came to 17 bases. CDR3 in DNA: TGTGCCAGCTCACCTACGGAAGGAACCGGGAAAGAGACCCAGTACTTC. This sequence encodes CASSPTEGTGKETQYF. The variable domain in full, with the rest retrieved from reference TRBV18 and TRBJ2-5, is NAGVMQNPRHLVRRRGQEARLRCSPMKGHSHVYWYRQLPEEGLKFMVYLQKENIIDESGMPKERFSAEFPKEGPSILRIQQVVRGDSAAYFCASSPTEGTGKETQYFGPGTRLLVL.

V is TRBV28 and J is TRBJ1-3, with TRBD1 matching 7 bases. The length of the CDR3 is 15 residues. Germline V gene sequence: CDR1 MDHEN, CDR2 SYDVKM. V was clipped by 4 bases and J by 4 bases; unmatched bases: 7. The CDR3 sequence is CASSSLQGGGNTIYF. For the CDR3, the DNA is TGTGCCAGCAGTTCACTCCAGGGGGGAGGAAACACCATATATTTT.

The rearrangement links TRBV7-9 to TRBJ1-6; 8 positions match TRBD1. Germline CDR1 and CDR2: SEHNR and FQNEAQ (reference sequence). Trimming removed 5 bases from V and 7 bases from J; junction bases left unmatched: 10. There are 16 residues in the CDR3. The chain's CDR3 is CASSVHGQGSNSPLHF. CDR3 sequence (DNA): TGTGCCAGCAGCGTTCACGGACAGGGCTCAAATTCACCCCTCCACTTT. Full variable domain (missing parts from reference TRBV7-9 and TRBJ1-6): DTGVSQNPRHKITKRGQNVTFRCDPISEHNRLYWYRQTLGQGPEFLTYFQNEAQLEKSRLLSDRFSAERPKGSFSTLEIQRTEQGDSAMYLCASSVHGQGSNSPLHFGNGTRLTVT.

The V call is TRBV30, the J call TRBJ2-1; D perhaps matches TRBD2 (5 bases). The V and J ends lost 3 bases and 9 bases respectively, with 12 bases between them. This CDR3 comprises 12 residues. Germline V CDR1 and CDR2: GTSNPN, SVGIG (reference sequence). In nucleotides, the CDR3 is TGTGCCTGGAGAACTAGTTTGGTTGAGCAGTTCTTC. Protein product: CAWRTSLVEQFF.

The chain combines TRBV2 with TRBJ2-5; 7 bases align to TRBD2. Per the germline V gene, CDR1 is SNHLY and CDR2 is FYNNEI. This CDR3 has 17 residues. V dropped 0 bases and J dropped 2; count of bases not matched to a gene: 9. DNA for the CDR3: TGTGCCAGCAGTGAAGCAGGGTCGGGAGCGGGGCAAGAGACCCAGTACTTC. It is translated as CASSEAGSGAGQETQYF. The full variable domain, in which reference TRBV2 and TRBJ2-5 provide the parts outside the CDR3, is EPEVTQTPSHQVTQMGQEVILRCVPISNHLYFYWYRQILGQKVEFLVSFYNNEISEKSEIFDDQFSVERPDGSNFTLKIRSTKLEDSAMYFCASSEAGSGAGQETQYFGPGTRLLVL.

This chain links TRBV2 with TRBJ1-5; tentative D call: TRBD1 (5 bases). Trimming removed 7 bases at V and 6 bases at J, with 19 bases between. The CDR3 covers 15 residues. Germline CDR1 is SNHLY and CDR2 is FYNNEI. The CDR3 here is CASTSSGGSRQPQHF. The CDR3 nucleotides read TGTGCCAGCACCTCGAGCGGGGGGTCGCGTCAGCCCCAGCATTTT.

This chain connects TRBV7-2 to TRBJ2-1; TRBD2 matches 8 bases. Germline assignment: CDR1 SGHTA and CDR2 FQGNSA. The V segment lost 5 bases and the J segment 3 bases; nucleotides outside the gene matches: 6. CDR3 length equals 15 residues. Written as DNA, the CDR3 is TGTGCCAGCAGCCCAGGAGGGACTAGCTACAATGAGCAGTTCTTC. Protein sequence: CASSPGGTSYNEQFF.

The genes are TRBV5-1 and TRBJ2-1; 7 bases fit TRBD2. J was trimmed by 1 base and V by 6 bases; bases with no gene match: 10. CDR3 size: 16 residues. CDR1 is SGHRS and CDR2 is YFSETQ in the germline V gene. CDR3 coding DNA: TGCGCCAGCACTTTACTAGCGTCCCAGTCCTACAATGAGCAGTTCTTC. It codes for CASTLLASQSYNEQFF.

The chain uses TRBV20-1 and TRBJ2-4, with D unresolved. From germline, CDR1 is DFQATT and CDR2 SNEGSKA (reference sequence). With 3 bases removed from V and 5 bases from J, the gap between germline ends came to 5 bases. CDR3 length equals 11 residues. CDR3 nucleotides: TGCAGTGCTAGCTTTCAAAACATTCAGTACTTC. The encoded protein is CSASFQNIQYF.

The V gene is TRBV6-2 or TRBV6-3, the J gene TRBJ2-1, with 15 nucleotides matching TRBD2. Germline trimming cut 4 bases from V and 7 bases from J; bases unmatched to any gene: 2. Germline-derived CDR1 and CDR2 are MNHEY and SVGEGT. The CDR3 has 15 residues. CDR3 nucleotide sequence: TGTGCCAGCAGTTTGGGGACTAGCGGGGGGAATGAGCAGTTCTTC. Its protein product is CASSLGTSGGNEQFF.

This clone was seen more than once but under ten times. The V and J genes are TRBV2 and TRBJ1-2; no clear D. The CDR3 is made up of 13 amino acids. With 7 bases removed from V and 3 bases from J, the gap between germline ends came to 12 bases. The V gene's germline CDR1 is SNHLY and CDR2 FYNNEI. The DNA for the CDR3 is TGTGCCAGCACAAGGACTGGTCACTATGGCTACACCTTC. Its protein is CASTRTGHYGYTF.

This clone was seen a few times. The chain employs TRBV3-1 (or the pseudogene TRBV3-2) and TRBJ2-4, with D perhaps TRBD1 (6 bases). V was cut by 0 bases and J by 3 bases, with 6 bases left in between. The CDR3 totals 14 residues. The germline gives CDR1 LGHDT, CDR2 YNNKEL (reference sequence). CDR3 coding DNA: TGTGCCAGCAGCCAAGAGGACAGCAAAAACATTCAGTACTTC. Translation: CASSQEDSKNIQYF.

This clone was seen only once. This chain links TRBV10-2 with TRBJ2-1; D is possibly TRBD2 (5 bases). V shed 8 bases and J shed 6 bases, with 5 bases lying between them. CDR3 length: 10 amino acids. CDR1 is WSHSY and CDR2 is SAAADI in the germline V gene. The CDR3 region is CASLANEQFF. CDR3 nucleotides: TGCGCCAGCCTAGCCAATGAGCAGTTCTTC.

This clone occurred a few times. This chain links TRBV10-2 with TRBJ1-2, with no clear D. Trimming stripped 1 base from V and 4 bases from J, with 7 bases between. This CDR3 region has 13 residues. The V gene's germline CDR1 is WSHSY and CDR2 SAAADI. CDR3 residues: CASSELAVYGYTF. CDR3 in DNA: TGCGCCAGCAGTGAGTTAGCAGTCTATGGCTACACCTTC.